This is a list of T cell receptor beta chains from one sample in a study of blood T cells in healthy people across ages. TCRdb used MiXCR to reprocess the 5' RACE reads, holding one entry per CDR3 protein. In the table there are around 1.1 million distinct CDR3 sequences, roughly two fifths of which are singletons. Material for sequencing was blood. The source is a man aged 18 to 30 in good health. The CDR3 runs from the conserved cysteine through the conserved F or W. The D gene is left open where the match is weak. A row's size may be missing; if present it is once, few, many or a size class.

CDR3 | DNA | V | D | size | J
CASRSLVLSTNYGYTF | TGTGCCAGCAGGTCATTAGTTCTATCGACTAACTATGGCTACACCTTC | TRBV6-5 | . | . | TRBJ1-2
CASSQDGQAGAYNEQFF | TGTGCCAGCAGCCAAGATGGGCAAGCGGGGGCTTACAATGAGCAGTTCTTC | TRBV3-1 | TRBD2 | few | TRBJ2-1
CASSWANNYGYTF | TGTGCCAGCAGTTGGGCTAATAACTATGGCTACACCTTC | TRBV27 | . | . | TRBJ1-2
CASSEYSGTGELYTF | TGTGCCAGCAGTGAATATAGTGGGACAGGGGAACTCTACACCTTC | TRBV25-1 | TRBD1 | few | TRBJ1-2
CASSPSRGLNYNEQFF | TGTGCCAGCAGCCCCAGCAGGGGCCTAAACTACAATGAGCAGTTCTTC | TRBV11-1 | . | . | TRBJ2-1
CASSPRVNQPQHF | TGTGCCAGCAGTCCCAGGGTAAATCAGCCCCAGCATTTT | TRBV6-5 | . | few | TRBJ1-5
CASSLYRVDTQYF | TGTGCCAGCAGCTTATATCGGGTAGATACGCAGTATTTT | TRBV7-8 | . | few | TRBJ2-3
CASSPGQQNQPQHF | TGTGCCAGCAGTCCGGGGCAACAGAATCAGCCCCAGCATTTT | TRBV12-3/TRBV12-4 | . | . | TRBJ1-5
CSVGTQTNEQFF | TGCAGCGTGGGGACACAGACTAACGAGCAGTTCTTC | TRBV29-1 | . | . | TRBJ2-1
CASSDLDRGQGDTQYF | TGTGCCAGCAGCGACCTAGACAGGGGGCAGGGAGATACGCAGTATTTT | TRBV27 | TRBD1 | few | TRBJ2-3
CAIRSGTLTDTQYF | TGTGCCATCAGATCTGGGACTCTCACAGATACGCAGTATTTT | TRBV10-3 | . | . | TRBJ2-3
CASPGRPGELFF | TGTGCCAGCCCCGGACGTCCCGGGGAGCTGTTTTTT | TRBV11-3 | . | . | TRBJ2-2
CASSSSQGKGGELFF | TGTGCCAGCAGCTCCTCGCAGGGCAAAGGTGGGGAACTGTTTTTT | TRBV7-9 | . | . | TRBJ1-4
CASSPMGGTYNEQYF | TGTGCCAGCTCTCCGATGGGAGGGACCTACAATGAGCAGTACTTC | TRBV5-5 | TRBD2 | . | TRBJ2-7
CASRGDRDRYSNQPQHF | TGTGCCAGCAGGGGCGACAGGGACCGATATAGCAATCAGCCCCAGCATTTT | TRBV12-3/TRBV12-4 | TRBD1 | once | TRBJ1-5
CASSLGAGWYEQYF | TGTGCCAGCAGTTTAGGGGCAGGGTGGTACGAGCAGTACTTC | TRBV27 | . | once | TRBJ2-7
CATRGVNNEQYF | TGTGCCACGAGGGGGGTCAACAATGAGCAGTACTTC | TRBV24-1 | . | few | TRBJ2-5
CASSPRQPFSDQPQHF | TGTGCCAGCAGTCCTCGACAGCCATTCTCCGATCAGCCCCAGCATTTT | TRBV12-3/TRBV12-4 | . | many | TRBJ1-5
CASSLATRQSSYNVQFF | TGTGCCAGCAGCTTAGCTACCCGACAGAGCTCCTACAATGTGCAGTTCTTC | TRBV7-8 | . | . | TRBJ2-1
CASSYSRGEQPQHF | TGTGCCAGCAGTTACTCCAGGGGGGAACAGCCCCAGCATTTT | TRBV6-5 | TRBD1 | few | TRBJ1-5
CAISVEDRQFF | TGTGCCATCAGTGTTGAGGATAGGCAGTTCTTC | TRBV10-3 | . | few | TRBJ2-1
CASSLEGREQYF | TGTGCCAGCAGCTTAGAGGGAAGGGAGCAGTACTTC | TRBV7-9 | . | many | TRBJ2-7
CASSQVTGLGETQYF | TGCGCCAGCAGCCAAGTCACAGGGCTGGGAGAGACCCAGTACTTC | TRBV4-3 | . | few | TRBJ2-5
CSARGGGLEQFF | TGCAGTGCTAGAGGGGGAGGGCTAGAGCAGTTCTTC | TRBV20-1 | TRBD2 | few | TRBJ2-1
CASSQDFGGEGYSEQFF | TGCGCCAGCAGCCAAGATTTTGGCGGGGAAGGCTACAGTGAGCAGTTCTTC | TRBV4-3 | . | few | TRBJ2-1